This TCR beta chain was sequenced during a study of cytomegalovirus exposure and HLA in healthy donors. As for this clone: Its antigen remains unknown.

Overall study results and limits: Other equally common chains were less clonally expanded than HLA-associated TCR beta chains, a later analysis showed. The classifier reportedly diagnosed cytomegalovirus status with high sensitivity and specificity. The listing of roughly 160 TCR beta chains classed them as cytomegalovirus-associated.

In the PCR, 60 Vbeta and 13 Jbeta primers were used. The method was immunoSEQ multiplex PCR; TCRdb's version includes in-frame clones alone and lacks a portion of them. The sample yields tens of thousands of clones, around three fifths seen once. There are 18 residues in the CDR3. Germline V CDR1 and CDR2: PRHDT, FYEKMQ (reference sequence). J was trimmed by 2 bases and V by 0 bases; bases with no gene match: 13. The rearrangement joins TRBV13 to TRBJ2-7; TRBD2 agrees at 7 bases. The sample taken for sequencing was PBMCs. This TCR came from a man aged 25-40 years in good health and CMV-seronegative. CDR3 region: CASSLGLMIGLGAYEQYF. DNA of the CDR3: TGTGCCAGCAGCTTAGGCCTTATGATTGGACTAGGGGCCTACGAGCAGTACTTC.